Listed here are 16 T cell receptor beta chains from one sample, sequenced in a study of OX40 agonist ivuxolimab in advanced cancers. Data came from immunoSEQ multiplex PCR; TCRdb stores just in-frame clones and leaves some out. The table shows approximately 19,000 clones, with 70% to 85% occurring only once. Sequenced material: CD4+ or CD8+ T cells sorted from blood, taken in a trial of the OX40 agonist ivuxolimab. These receptors originate from an adult with an advanced solid tumor such as melanoma, head and neck, liver or kidney cancer.

Only a few counts were recorded for this clone. The rearrangement links TRBV7-6 to TRBJ2-7; possibly TRBD1 for D (5 bases). V was cut by 3 bases and J by 5 bases, with 14 bases left in between. The CDR3 loop spans 14 amino acids. Germline CDR1 reads SGHVS; CDR2 reads FNYEAQ. CDR3 sequence (DNA): TGTGCCAGCAGCTTTATTCCAGGGCTCGACGAGCAGTACTTC. Translating gives CASSFIPGLDEQYF.

This sequence joins TRBV12-5 and TRBJ1-5; D gene unclear. The CDR3 sequence is 12 residues long. With 3 bases removed from V and 12 bases from J, the gap between germline ends came to 12 bases. CDR1 and CDR2 from the germline V gene are LGHNT and FRNRAP. The CDR3 here is CASGFGPGSQHF. The CDR3 bases are TGTGCTAGTGGTTTTGGGCCGGGCAGCCAGCATTTT.

This chain connects TRBV4-1 to TRBJ2-7; D call uncertain. In germline, CDR1 is MGHRA, CDR2 YSYEKL. This CDR3 spans 15 amino acids. V dropped 0 bases and J dropped 5 bases, with 14 bases sitting between them. CDR3 region: CASSQDLAAANEQYF. The CDR3 nucleotides read TGCGCCAGCAGCCAAGATCTTGCCGCCGCTAACGAGCAGTACTTC.

The chain carries TRBV4-3 and TRBJ2-5; TRBD2 matches 14 bases. Germline V lookup: CDR1 LGHNA, CDR2 YSLEER. CDR3 length: 17 residues. The V segment lost 1 base and the J segment 0 bases; nucleotides outside the gene matches: 1. The CDR3 bases are TGCGCCAGCAGCCAAGGACTAGCGGGGGGGTACCAAGAGACCCAGTACTTC. This sequence encodes CASSQGLAGGYQETQYF.

The rearrangement links TRBV2 to TRBJ1-1; D is unresolved. Germline V gene lookup returns CDR1 SNHLY and CDR2 FYNNEI. Trimming took 8 bases from V and 0 from J, leaving 10 bases between them. This CDR3 contains 13 residues. The CDR3 sequence is CASPDGLNTEAFF. CDR3 coding DNA: TGTGCCAGCCCCGACGGTTTGAACACTGAAGCTTTCTTT.

The gene calls are TRBV11-2 and TRBJ1-1; TRBD1 matches 7 bases. The CDR3 is 16 amino acids. V was pared by 5 bases and J by 6 bases, with 15 bases of the junction left unmatched. Germline V gene sequence: CDR1 SGHAT, CDR2 FQNNGV. Here the CDR3 DNA reads TGTGCCAGCAGCCGACCGTTGACAGGGTTCACCCCTGAAGCTTTCTTT. Amino acid sequence: CASSRPLTGFTPEAFF. The whole variable domain, filled in from reference TRBV11-2 and TRBJ1-1, reads EAGVAQSPRYKIIEKRQSVAFWCNPISGHATLYWYQQILGQGPKLLIQFQNNGVVDDSQLPKDRFSAERLKGVDSTLKIQPAKLEDSAVYLCASSRPLTGFTPEAFFGQGTRLTVV.

The CDR3 DNA follows: TGCGCCAGCAGCAGGGGGTCCGGCTCCTACAATGAGCAGTTCTTC. As protein: CASSRGSGSYNEQFF. The chain combines TRBV4-3 with TRBJ2-1; weak D call: TRBD1 (6 bases). The CDR3 has 15 residues. The germline V gene has CDR1 LGHNA and CDR2 YSLEER. V shed 5 bases and J shed 0 bases, with 11 bases lying between them.

This chain links TRBV27 with TRBJ2-1; TRBD1 matches 7 bases. Germline trimming cut 6 bases from V and 2 bases from J; bases unmatched to any gene: 4. This CDR3 spans 14 amino acids. Germline assignment: CDR1 MNHEY and CDR2 SMNVEV (reference sequence). The CDR3 protein is CASRPGQPYNEQFF. The DNA of the CDR3 is TGTGCCAGCAGGCCGGGACAGCCCTACAATGAGCAGTTCTTC.

V usage is TRBV2 and J usage is TRBJ2-5; D is unclear. CDR3 length: 15 amino acids. Trimming took off 0 bases at V and 2 bases at J, with 10 bases between the two ends. Germline V gives CDR1 SNHLY, CDR2 FYNNEI. This CDR3 reads CASSEAGLWQETQYF. CDR3 nucleotide sequence: TGTGCCAGCAGTGAAGCAGGTCTTTGGCAAGAGACCCAGTACTTC.

This sequence joins TRBV9 and TRBJ1-5; no clear D. The germline gives CDR1 SGDLS, CDR2 YYNGEE. V lost 0 bases and J 1 base, leaving 8 bases between the germline ends. This CDR3 spans 15 amino acids. The CDR3 loop reads CASSVAGKSNQPQHF. As DNA, the CDR3 is TGTGCCAGCAGCGTAGCTGGGAAGAGCAATCAGCCCCAGCATTTT.

The chain is built from TRBV19 and TRBJ2-3, with TRBD2 matching 10 bases. Germline V gene data show CDR1 as LNHDA and CDR2 as SQIVND (reference sequence). J lost 1 base, V lost 3 bases, and 1 base had no gene match. The CDR3 totals 15 residues. In DNA, the CDR3 is TGTGCCAGTAGTATCCTAGCGGGGGGCACAGATACGCAGTATTTT. It specifies CASSILAGGTDTQYF.

The V call is TRBV5-1, the J call TRBJ2-7; D call uncertain. The CDR3 loop spans 14 amino acids. Germline values: CDR1 SGHRS, CDR2 YFSETQ. V lost 0 bases and J lost 0, with 7 bases in between. Here the CDR3 reads CASSLGAYSYEQYF. DNA of the CDR3: TGCGCCAGCAGCTTGGGAGCGTACTCCTACGAGCAGTACTTC.

In its sample, this clone was seen a few times. This rearrangement joins TRBV11-3 to TRBJ2-2; D may be TRBD2 (5 bases). Looked up from germline, CDR1 is SGHNT and CDR2 is YENEEA. The length of the CDR3 is 14 residues. Trimming shortened V by 5 bases and J by 4 bases, and 11 bases separated the two germline ends. As DNA, the CDR3 is TGTGCCAGCAGCACGTATCGGGGCACCGGGGAGCTGTTTTTT. Residues: CASSTYRGTGELFF. Together with reference TRBV11-3 and TRBJ2-2, the CDR3 gives the full variable domain: EAGVVQSPRYKIIEKKQPVAFWCNPISGHNTLYWYLQNLGQGPELLIRYENEEAVDDSQLPKDRFSAERLKGVDSTLKIQPAELGDSAVYLCASSTYRGTGELFFGEGSRLTVL.

This clone appeared a few times. V is TRBV6-1 and J is TRBJ2-3; 9 bases line up with TRBD2. This CDR3 region has 15 residues. Germline-derived CDR1 and CDR2 are MNHNS and SASEGT. J was trimmed by 5 bases and V by 2 bases; bases with no gene match: 5. CDR3 DNA: TGTGCCAGCAGTGAAAGTGCGGGGGGGCAAGATACGCAGTATTTT. Translation gives CASSESAGGQDTQYF.

The chain employs TRBV7-2 and TRBJ2-1, with 10 nucleotides matching TRBD2. CDR1 and CDR2 from the germline V gene are SGHTA and FQGNSA. With V trimmed by 6 bases and J by 6 bases, 8 bases remained unmatched. The CDR3 covers 15 residues. The chain's CDR3 is CASRPLAGDRNEQFF. For the CDR3, the DNA is TGTGCCAGCAGGCCCCTAGCGGGAGATCGCAATGAGCAGTTCTTC.

The rearrangement joins TRBV5-6 to TRBJ2-1; 13 bases line up with TRBD2. V lost 4 bases, J lost 6 bases, and 4 bases stayed unmatched. This CDR3 contains 15 residues. Germline V CDR1 and CDR2: SGHDT, YYEEEE. CDR3 nucleotides: TGTGCCAGCAGCCCTACTAGCGGGAGGGCCAATGAGCAGTTCTTC. It translates to CASSPTSGRANEQFF.